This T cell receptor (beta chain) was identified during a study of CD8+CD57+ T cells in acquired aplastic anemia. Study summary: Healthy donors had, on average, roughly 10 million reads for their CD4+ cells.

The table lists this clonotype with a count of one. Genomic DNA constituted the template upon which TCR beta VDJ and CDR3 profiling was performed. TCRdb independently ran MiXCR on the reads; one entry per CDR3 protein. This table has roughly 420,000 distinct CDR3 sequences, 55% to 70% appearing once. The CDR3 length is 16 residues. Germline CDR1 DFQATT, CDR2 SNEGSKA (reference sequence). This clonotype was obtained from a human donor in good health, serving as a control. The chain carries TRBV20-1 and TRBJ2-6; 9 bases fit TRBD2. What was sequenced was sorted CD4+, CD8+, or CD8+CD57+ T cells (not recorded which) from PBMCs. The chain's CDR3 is CSAGGGAGAGANVLTF. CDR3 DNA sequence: TGCAGCGCGGGGGGGGGCGCAGGGGCTGGGGCCAACGTCCTGACTTTC.